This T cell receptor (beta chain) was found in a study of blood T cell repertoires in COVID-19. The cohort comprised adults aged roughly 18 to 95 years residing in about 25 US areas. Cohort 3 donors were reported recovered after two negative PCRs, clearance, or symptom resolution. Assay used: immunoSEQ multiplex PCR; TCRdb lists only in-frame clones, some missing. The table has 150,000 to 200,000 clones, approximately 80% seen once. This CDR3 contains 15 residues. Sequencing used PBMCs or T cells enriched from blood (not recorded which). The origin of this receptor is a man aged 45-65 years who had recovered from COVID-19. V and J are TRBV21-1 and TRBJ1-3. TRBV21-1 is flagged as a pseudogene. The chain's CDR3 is CASSKSPRAGNTIYF. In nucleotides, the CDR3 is TGTGCCAGCAGCAAAAGCCCTCGCGCTGGAAACACCATATATTTT.